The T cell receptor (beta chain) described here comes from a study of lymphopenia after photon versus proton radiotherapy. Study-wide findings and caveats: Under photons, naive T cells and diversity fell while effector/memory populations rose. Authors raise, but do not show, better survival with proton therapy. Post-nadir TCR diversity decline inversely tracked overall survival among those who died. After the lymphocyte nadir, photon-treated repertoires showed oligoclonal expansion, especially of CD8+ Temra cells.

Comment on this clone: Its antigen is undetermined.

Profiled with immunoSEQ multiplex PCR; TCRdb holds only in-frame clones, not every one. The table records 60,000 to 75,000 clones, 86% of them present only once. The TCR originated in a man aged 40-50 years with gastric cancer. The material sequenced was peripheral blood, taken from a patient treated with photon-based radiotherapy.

This CDR3 is CASSLSNNYGYTF. For the CDR3, the DNA is TGTGCCAGCAGCTTATCGAATAACTATGGCTACACCTTC. The rearrangement joins TRBV7-2 to TRBJ1-2; D remains unclear. The germline V gene has CDR1 SGHTA and CDR2 FQGNSA. V was clipped by 2 bases and J by 1 base, with 5 bases between them. The CDR3 has 13 residues.